This TCR beta chain originates from a study of shared clonotypes between healthy human individuals. Whole-study results and caveats: All-four-donor shared clonotypes had higher generation probabilities than non-shared clonotypes did.

Comments on this clone: No antigen is known for it.

Repertoires were generated with immunoSEQ multiplex PCR, while TCRdb's copy carries only in-frame clones and drops some. Of about 2 million clones in the sample, 85% to 95% were seen once. CD45RO negativity and positive selection for CCR7 defined naive CD8 cells, a population that excluded terminally differentiated effector memory CD45RA+ cells. Germline V lookup: CDR1 MNHEY, CDR2 SVGAGI. The CDR3 sequence is 15 residues long. Trimming took off 6 bases at V and 4 bases at J, with 13 bases between the two ends. What was sequenced was naive CD8+ T cells sorted from blood. This sequence originates from a man aged 18-30 years in good health. This chain links TRBV6-5 with TRBJ2-6; maybe TRBD1 (6 bases). The CDR3 region is CASSPQGAGANVLTF. The CDR3 DNA reads TGTGCCAGCAGCCCACAGGGTGCCGGGGCCAACGTCCTGACTTTC.